A single sample gave rise to the 9 T cell receptor beta chains below, sequenced in a study of OX40 agonist ivuxolimab in advanced cancers. TCRdb keeps only in-frame clones here, not all; method: immunoSEQ multiplex PCR. The sample records about 64,000 clones, about 86% being singletons. The sequences come from CD4+ or CD8+ T cells sorted from blood, collected in a trial of the OX40 agonist ivuxolimab. The receptor set was obtained from an adult with an advanced solid tumor such as melanoma, head and neck, liver or kidney cancer.

This rearrangement joins TRBV5-4 to TRBJ2-2; 10 nucleotides align to TRBD2. V shed 4 bases, J shed 5 bases, and the junction held 5 bases outside the gene matches. The CDR3 consists of 15 residues. Germline CDR1 and CDR2: SGHNT and YYREEE (reference sequence). CDR3 nucleotides: TGTGCCAGCAGCCCGAGCGGGAGGGTGACCGGGGAGCTGTTTTTT. This translates into CASSPSGRVTGELFF.

The genes are TRBV5-4 and TRBJ1-1; D might be TRBD1 (5 bases). Germline CDR1 SGHNT, CDR2 YYREEE (reference sequence). Trimming took 2 bases from V and 6 from J, leaving 14 bases between them. CDR3 length: 14 residues. The CDR3 reads CASSFGAEAPEAFF. CDR3 bases: TGTGCCAGCAGCTTCGGGGCGGAAGCCCCTGAAGCTTTCTTT.

This clone was observed once. The germline gene is not matched at one end of the junction; a read error may be the cause. The chain couples TRBV7-7 to TRBJ2-5; 10 bases align to TRBD1. The CDR3 spans 16 residues. Germline CDR1 reads SSHAT; CDR2 reads FNYEAQ (reference sequence). CDR3 in DNA: TGTGCTAGCAGCTCTCAGGACAGGGGGACACAAGAGACCCAGTACTTC. It yields the protein CASSSQDRGTQETQYF.

This clone was found a few times. The V and J genes are TRBV10-1 and TRBJ2-3; possible D gene TRBD2, 5 bases. V lost 6 bases and J 8 bases, leaving 21 bases between the germline ends. Germline V CDR1 and CDR2: WNHNN, SYGVQD (reference sequence). The length of the CDR3 is 15 residues. The CDR3 region has the DNA TGCGCCAGCAGGGATAATAGAGGGAGCTTCGGTACGCAGTATTTT. It encodes CASRDNRGSFGTQYF.

The J gene is TRBJ1-6, the V gene TRBV7-3; the D is unclear. The length of the CDR3 is 14 residues. V was cut by 5 bases and J by 7 bases, with 12 bases left in between. From germline, CDR1 is SGHTA and CDR2 FQGTGA. The CDR3 bases are TGTGCCAGCAGCCAGGCCTCGGGCAATTCACCCCTCCACTTT. It is translated as CASSQASGNSPLHF.

The V gene is TRBV2, the J gene TRBJ1-1; D ambiguous. The CDR3 has 14 amino acids. The V gene lost 6 bases and the J gene lost 1 base, with 12 bases spanning the gap. The V gene's germline CDR1 is SNHLY and CDR2 FYNNEI. The CDR3 spells CASRGRLGNTEAFF. DNA of the CDR3: TGTGCCAGCAGGGGTAGACTGGGGAACACTGAAGCTTTCTTT.

This rearrangement joins TRBV5-1 to TRBJ1-2, with 10 bases aligning to TRBD1. V gave up 4 bases and J gave up 5 bases; unmatched junction bases: 5. CDR1 SGHRS and CDR2 YFSETQ come from the germline V gene. CDR3 length equals 14 residues. This chain's CDR3 is CASSPDRGLYGYTF. CDR3 DNA: TGCGCCAGCAGCCCAGACAGGGGGCTGTATGGCTACACCTTC.

The V and J genes are TRBV5-6 and TRBJ2-7; D uncertain. The V end lost 2 bases, the J end lost 5 bases, and 20 bases lay between the germline ends. The CDR3 consists of 16 residues. Germline assignment: CDR1 SGHDT and CDR2 YYEEEE. This CDR3 is CASSFPISGRSDEQYF. The CDR3 bases are TGTGCCAGCAGCTTTCCGATCTCTGGTAGGAGCGACGAGCAGTACTTC. Variable domain in full (rest from reference TRBV5-6 and TRBJ2-7): DAGVTQSPTHLIKTRGQQVTLRCSPKSGHDTVSWYQQALGQGPQFIFQYYEEEERQRGNFPDRFSGHQFPNYSSELNVNALLLGDSALYLCASSFPISGRSDEQYFGPGTRLTVT.

This chain uses TRBV29-1 with TRBJ1-1; the D is unclear. The length of the CDR3 is 11 residues. Germline-derived CDR1 and CDR2 are SQVTM and ANQGSEA. Trimming left V 8 bases short and J 1 base short, with 8 bases between. The CDR3 DNA reads TGCAGCCACACAAGGAACACTGAAGCTTTCTTT. Protein product: CSHTRNTEAFF.